This TCR beta chain was recorded in a study of ipilimumab plus nivolumab after autologous stem cell transplantation. For the study at large: Typical patient got a few ipilimumab doses and roughly 8 nivolumab doses (median). DLBCL patients had primary refractory or relapsed disease. Whole-study findings and limits: Per the authors, repertoire, Treg and microbiota data justify further study.

Using immunoSEQ multiplex PCR, the repertoire was profiled, and TCRdb retains in-frame clones only, with some absent. The table lists around 16,000 clones, about 81% of them singletons. Starting 14 to 28 days after autologous transplant, ipilimumab 1 mg/kg was given. This CDR3 contains 17 residues. The germline gives CDR1 SGHNT, CDR2 YENEEA. With 5 bases clipped from V and 5 bases from J, the junction kept 8 bases outside the gene matches. Remarks on this clone: Its matching antigen is unknown.

This chain joins TRBV11-3 and TRBJ2-2, with 13 nucleotides matching TRBD2. The receptor's source is a male donor with diffuse large B-cell lymphoma. Sequencing was performed on PBMCs, taken in a trial of ipilimumab plus nivolumab as post-transplant consolidation. The CDR3 protein is CASSKLAGGPWTGELFF. In DNA, the CDR3 is TGTGCCAGCAGCAAACTAGCGGGAGGGCCTTGGACCGGGGAGCTGTTTTTT.